Below, 28 T cell receptor beta chains from the same sample are listed, as sequenced in a study of long-term antiretroviral therapy in people with HIV. Runs used v3.0 of the immunoSEQ assay and were done at survey level. Generated by immunoSEQ multiplex PCR, the TCRdb table keeps only in-frame clones and is missing some. Seen here are approximately 35,000 clones, around 79% observed once, and the top ten hold 3.2%. The sample here was unsorted PBMCs, taken 1.9 years after starting antiretroviral therapy. The receptors derive from a man aged 18 to 29 with HIV.

Only one count was recorded for this clone. This sequence joins TRBV29-1 and TRBJ1-1, with D unclear. The germline CDR1 and CDR2 sequences are SQVTM and ANQGSEA. Deletions cut 7 bases from V and 11 bases from J, with 17 bases between. CDR3 length equals 11 residues. CDR3 loop: CSATNAGSAFF. Here the CDR3 DNA reads TGCAGCGCCACGAACGCCGGGTCCGCTTTCTTT.

The chain joins TRBV7-8 to TRBJ2-5; TRBD2 matches 14 bases. Germline V lookup: CDR1 SGHVS, CDR2 FQNEAQ. Germline trimming cut 7 bases from V and 0 bases from J; bases unmatched to any gene: 10. CDR3 size: 18 residues. CDR3 protein: CASIRGLAGALYQETQYF. In DNA form, the CDR3 reads TGTGCCAGCATCAGGGGACTAGCGGGGGCCTTGTACCAAGAGACCCAGTACTTC.

J is TRBJ2-1 and V is TRBV7-3; 9 bases fit TRBD2. The junction had 4 bases not matched to a gene; V was cut back by 2 bases and J by 2 bases. The CDR3 is 16 amino acids. Germline CDR1 is SGHTA and CDR2 is FQGTGA. Here the CDR3 reads CASSLGPSGAYNEQFF. CDR3 DNA sequence: TGTGCCAGCAGCTTAGGGCCTAGCGGGGCCTACAATGAGCAGTTCTTC.

The V gene is TRBV11-2, the J gene TRBJ1-2; 8 nucleotides agree with TRBD1. There are 16 residues in the CDR3. CDR1 and CDR2 (germline): SGHAT, FQNNGV. V trimming: 5 bases; J trimming: 5 bases; junction bases outside the gene matches: 13. The CDR3 sequence is CASSTASGQVFYGYTF. Written as DNA, the CDR3 is TGTGCCAGCAGCACCGCCTCGGGACAGGTCTTTTATGGCTACACCTTC.

V gene TRBV4-1 combines with J gene TRBJ2-2; perhaps TRBD1 as D (6 bases). CDR1 and CDR2 from the germline V gene are MGHRA and YSYEKL. The CDR3 length is 16 residues. The germline V and J ends were trimmed by 1 base and 5 bases, with 14 bases remaining between them. The CDR3 is CASSQGLQGRTGELFF. The CDR3 DNA sequence: TGCGCCAGCAGCCAAGGGCTACAGGGACGGACCGGGGAGCTGTTTTTT.

This chain joins TRBV16 and TRBJ1-6; D is unresolved. This CDR3 region has 13 residues. Trimming pared 0 bases from V and 14 bases from J, leaving 11 bases between. Germline CDR1 is KGHSY and CDR2 is FQNENV. The DNA of the CDR3 is TGTGCCAGCAGCCAATCACCGGGAGCATCCCTCCACTTT. Protein: CASSQSPGASLHF.

This chain connects TRBV19 to TRBJ2-1; 10 bases line up with TRBD2. Germline lookup yields CDR1 LNHDA and CDR2 SQIVND (reference sequence). V shed 3 bases, J shed 8 bases, and the junction held 10 bases outside the gene matches. CDR3 length equals 16 residues. This chain's CDR3 is CASSILAAGGRDEQFF. DNA of the CDR3: TGTGCCAGTAGTATTCTGGCAGCGGGGGGGCGGGATGAGCAGTTCTTC.

By sample fraction, this clone is medium-sized. V gene TRBV19 combines with J gene TRBJ2-7; D possibly matches TRBD1 or TRBD2 (5 bases each). CDR1 is LNHDA and CDR2 is SQIVND in the germline V gene (reference sequence). The CDR3 loop spans 13 amino acids. V was shortened by 8 bases and J by 5 bases, with 16 bases between the two germline ends. The CDR3 is CASAGTGWNEQYF. The CDR3 nucleotides are TGTGCCAGTGCCGGGACCGGGTGGAACGAGCAGTACTTC.

The CDR3 DNA sequence: TGTGCCAGCAGCCAAGTGGCTAGCGGGGGTCGAGGCGGGGAGCTGTTTTTT. Protein: CASSQVASGGRGGELFF. The chain recombines TRBV4-2 with TRBJ2-2; 10 positions match TRBD2. Germline CDR1 LGHNA, CDR2 YNFKEQ. J gave up 7 bases and V 1 base, and 9 bases lay outside the gene matches. The CDR3 consists of 17 residues.

V and J are TRBV5-1 and TRBJ1-3, with 10 bases lining up with TRBD1. The length of the CDR3 is 13 residues. Losses at the gene ends were 5 bases for V and 6 bases for J; bases not matched to a gene: 2. Germline loops: CDR1 SGHRS, CDR2 YFSETQ. CDR3 sequence: CASRGQGLNTIYF. CDR3 DNA sequence: TGCGCCAGCAGGGGACAGGGGTTAAACACCATATATTTT.

The chain has TRBV7-9 and TRBJ2-4, with unresolved D. V was cut by 5 bases and J by 5 bases, with 7 bases left in between. Germline V CDR1 and CDR2: SEHNR, FQNEAQ (reference sequence). This CDR3 has 12 amino acids. CDR3 region: CASSPQQNIQYF. CDR3 coding DNA: TGTGCCAGCAGCCCGCAGCAAAACATTCAGTACTTC.

This clone occurred once. The chain is built from TRBV27 and TRBJ1-5; D remains unclear. CDR3 size: 13 residues. CDR1 is MNHEY and CDR2 is SMNVEV in the germline V gene (reference sequence). V was pared by 6 bases and J by 6 bases, with 12 bases between. The CDR3 protein is CASSRLGGQPQHF. In DNA, the CDR3 is TGTGCCAGCAGCCGACTCGGAGGTCAGCCCCAGCATTTT.

The V call is TRBV5-1, the J call TRBJ2-2; D not certain. Trimming pared 4 bases from V and 0 bases from J, leaving 10 bases between. The CDR3 loop spans 15 amino acids. Germline V lookup: CDR1 SGHRS, CDR2 YFSETQ. The CDR3 bases are TGCGCCAGCAGCCTACGACCTTCGAACACCGGGGAGCTGTTTTTT. Its protein product is CASSLRPSNTGELFF.

This chain uses TRBV4-1 with TRBJ2-5; D gene ambiguous. The germline CDR1 and CDR2 sequences are MGHRA and YSYEKL. The V gene lost 0 bases and the J gene lost 3 bases, with 14 bases spanning the gap. This CDR3 is 16 amino acids long. CDR3 region: CASSQEIGLPEETQYF. In DNA, the CDR3 is TGCGCCAGCAGCCAAGAAATAGGGCTTCCAGAAGAGACCCAGTACTTC.

The chain links TRBV7-9 to TRBJ2-3; 7 positions match TRBD2. The CDR3 runs 19 residues. Germline loops: CDR1 SEHNR, CDR2 FQNEAQ (reference sequence). V gave up 5 bases and J gave up 0 bases; unmatched junction bases: 17. The CDR3 nucleotides are TGTGCCAGCAGCCCAACCCTGAAACAAGCGGGGAGTAGCACAGATACGCAGTATTTT. Residues: CASSPTLKQAGSSTDTQYF.

This chain links TRBV6-5 with TRBJ1-1; TRBD1 is a possible D gene (6 bases). This CDR3 spans 15 amino acids. The germline V gene encodes CDR1 MNHEY and CDR2 SVGAGI. Trimming pared 6 bases from V and 1 base from J, leaving 15 bases between. The CDR3 DNA reads TGTGCCAGCAGAGGACCCGGGACATCGAACACTGAAGCTTTCTTT. Amino acid sequence: CASRGPGTSNTEAFF.

This chain uses TRBV12-5 with TRBJ2-7; 12 bases are a match to TRBD2. Trimming at V came to 2 bases and at J to 2 bases, leaving 1 base not matched to a gene. CDR1 LGHNT and CDR2 FRNRAP come from the germline V gene. The CDR3 loop spans 15 amino acids. The DNA for the CDR3 is TGTGCTAGTGGTTTGACTAGCGGGGGGCCCTACGAGCAGTACGTC. This codes for CASGLTSGGPYEQYV.

This chain links TRBV30 with TRBJ2-6, with D perhaps being TRBD1 or TRBD2 (6 bases each). V was shortened by 4 bases and J by 2 bases, with 12 bases between the two germline ends. The CDR3 runs 15 residues. Looked up from germline, CDR1 is GTSNPN and CDR2 is SVGIG (reference sequence). CDR3: CAWIRGTTGANVLTF. The CDR3 nucleotides are TGTGCCTGGATCCGGGGGACAACTGGGGCCAACGTCCTGACTTTC.

This clone was observed a few times. The chain joins TRBV7-9 to TRBJ2-7; possibly TRBD1 for D (6 bases). The CDR3 totals 15 residues. V was shortened by 5 bases and J by 3 bases, with 17 bases between the two germline ends. Germline lookup yields CDR1 SEHNR and CDR2 FQNEAQ (reference sequence). Here the CDR3 DNA reads TGTGCCAGCAGCGCAGGACAGACCCGATACTACGAGCAGTACTTC. Encoded protein: CASSAGQTRYYEQYF.

This clone appeared a single time. The rearrangement uses TRBV5-1 and TRBJ2-3, with 7 nucleotides matching TRBD2. The CDR3 has 15 amino acids. J was trimmed by 2 bases and V by 7 bases; bases with no gene match: 10. Germline values: CDR1 SGHRS, CDR2 YFSETQ. CDR3 region: CASAAAGEYTDTQYF. CDR3 bases: TGCGCCAGCGCCGCGGCGGGGGAATACACAGATACGCAGTATTTT.

This clone came up once. The chain carries TRBV9 and TRBJ1-2, with D uncertain. The CDR3 length is 13 residues. Germline V gene sequence: CDR1 SGDLS, CDR2 YYNGEE. V was cut by 0 bases and J by 5 bases, with 8 bases left in between. In DNA form, the CDR3 reads TGTGCCAGCAGCGTAGGGACGAGGTATGGCTACACCTTC. Its protein product is CASSVGTRYGYTF. The complete variable domain, with remaining parts taken from reference TRBV9 and TRBJ1-2, reads DSGVTQTPKHLITATGQRVTLRCSPRSGDLSVYWYQQSLDQGLQFLIQYYNGEERAKGNILERFSAQQFPDLHSELNLSSLELGDSALYFCASSVGTRYGYTFGSGTRLTVV.

The rearrangement joins TRBV7-2 to TRBJ1-2, with 8 bases that match TRBD1. CDR3 length: 13 residues. V lost 1 base, J lost 6 bases, and 1 base stayed unmatched. Germline CDR1 SGHTA, CDR2 FQGNSA. The CDR3 sequence: CASSLEDRDGYTF. CDR3 nucleotides: TGTGCCAGCAGCTTAGAGGACAGGGATGGCTACACCTTC.

The gene calls are TRBV2 and TRBJ2-3; TRBD2 matches 15 bases. The trim removed 4 bases at V and 4 bases at J, leaving 12 bases unmatched. This CDR3 has 19 amino acids. From germline, CDR1 is SNHLY and CDR2 FYNNEI. The CDR3 protein is CASSAGLAGGRIHSDTQYF. As DNA, the CDR3 is TGTGCCAGCAGTGCCGGACTAGCGGGGGGGCGGATTCATTCAGATACGCAGTATTTT.

This clone was picked up one time. V and J are TRBV6-5 and TRBJ1-2; 10 nucleotides align to TRBD1. The germline gives CDR1 MNHEY, CDR2 SVGAGI. The CDR3 loop spans 14 amino acids. V lost 9 bases, J lost 2 bases, and 6 bases stayed unmatched. The DNA for the CDR3 is TGTGCCAGTCAATTGGACAGGGGGAACTATGGCTACACCTTC. Encoded protein: CASQLDRGNYGYTF.

A single count supports this clone. The chain links TRBV10-2 to TRBJ2-1, with D perhaps matching TRBD1 or TRBD2 (5 bases each). The germline V gene has CDR1 WSHSY and CDR2 SAAADI. V lost 3 bases, J lost 0 bases, and 12 bases lay in between. The CDR3 has 16 residues. The CDR3 loop is CASSDGGPFSYNEQFF. DNA for the CDR3: TGCGCCAGCAGTGATGGGGGACCATTCTCCTACAATGAGCAGTTCTTC.

This clone has just a few counts. This chain connects TRBV20-1 to TRBJ1-2, with a tentative D call TRBD1 (5 bases). The CDR3 consists of 11 residues. Germline loops: CDR1 DFQATT, CDR2 SNEGSKA (reference sequence). V was trimmed by 5 bases and J by 10 bases, leaving 14 bases between them. CDR3 residues: CSAGHRSPYTF. The DNA for the CDR3 is TGCAGTGCTGGCCACAGGTCGCCCTACACCTTC.

In its sample, this clone was seen once. The chain employs TRBV2 and TRBJ2-7; no reliable D call. The CDR3 is made up of 14 amino acids. The V gene's germline CDR1 is SNHLY and CDR2 FYNNEI. Trimming removed 4 bases at V and 0 bases at J, with 10 bases between. In DNA, the CDR3 is TGTGCCAGCAGTGGCCTCGTTGCCTCCTACGAGCAGTACGTC. This encodes CASSGLVASYEQYV.

V gene TRBV6-5 combines with J gene TRBJ2-3; perhaps TRBD1 as D (5 bases). Germline CDR1 reads MNHEY; CDR2 reads SVGAGI. The CDR3 runs to 12 residues. Trimming shortened V by 8 bases and J by 1 base, and 7 bases separated the two germline ends. The CDR3 DNA follows: TGTGCCAGCCAGGGCGGCACAGATACGCAGTATTTT. This encodes CASQGGTDTQYF.